This T cell receptor beta chain was identified during a study of blood T cell repertoires in COVID-19. Study-level background: The origin of the acute and convalescent COVID-19 samples was the United States, Italy and Spain. In each case, the material was cDNA or gDNA derived from T cells, B-cell-depleted T cells, or PBMCs.

Trimming stripped 4 bases from V and 2 bases from J, with 17 bases between. The CDR3 consists of 17 residues. Germline V gives CDR1 MGHRA, CDR2 YSYEKL. Original analysis: Reference gene primer amplification gave nucleated cell count estimates. TCRdb's table, derived via immunoSEQ multiplex PCR, lists solely in-frame clones and lacks some. The DNA was the basis for D and trimming; V, J and clone size are from that table. The sample has some 150,000 clones, about 82% seen once. J is TRBJ2-2 and V is TRBV4-1, with D maybe TRBD1 (5 bases). The sequence derives from a woman aged 40 to 50 with active or convalescent COVID-19. The sequenced sample was peripheral blood. CDR3 residues: CASSPRPGRANTGELFF. The CDR3 nucleotides are TGCGCCAGCAGCCCACGTCCGGGCAGGGCCAACACCGGGGAGCTGTTTTTT.